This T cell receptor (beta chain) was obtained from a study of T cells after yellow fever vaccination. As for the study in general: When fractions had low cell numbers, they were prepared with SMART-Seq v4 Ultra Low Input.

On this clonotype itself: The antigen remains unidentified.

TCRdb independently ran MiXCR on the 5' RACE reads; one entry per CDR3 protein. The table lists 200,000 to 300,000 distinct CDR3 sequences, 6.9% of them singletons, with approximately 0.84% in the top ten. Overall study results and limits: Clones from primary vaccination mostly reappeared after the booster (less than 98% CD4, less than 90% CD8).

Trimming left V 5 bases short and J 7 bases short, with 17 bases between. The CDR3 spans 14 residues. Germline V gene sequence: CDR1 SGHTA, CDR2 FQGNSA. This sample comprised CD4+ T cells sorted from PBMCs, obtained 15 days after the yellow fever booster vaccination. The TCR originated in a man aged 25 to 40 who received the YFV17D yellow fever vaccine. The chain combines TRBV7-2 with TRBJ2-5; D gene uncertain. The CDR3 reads CASSQDSGWGTQYF. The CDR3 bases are TGTGCCAGCAGCCAAGACTCGGGCTGGGGGACCCAGTACTTC.